This T cell receptor beta chain emerged from a study of blood T cells in healthy people across ages. Overall study results and limits: Compared with aged donors, long-lived donors showed fewer expanded clones, suggesting selection.

Germline values: CDR1 MNHNY, CDR2 SVGAGI (reference sequence). V lost 7 bases and J 0 bases, leaving 7 bases between the germline ends. The CDR3 length is 14 residues. Approximately 10 milliliters was the volume of peripheral blood drawn from each donor. With a J-beta primer mix and a sample-barcoded 5' primer, a second PCR ran about 6 to 11 cycles. TCRdb recomputed calls from the 5' RACE reads with MiXCR, one row per CDR3 protein. There are roughly 730,000 distinct CDR3 sequences in the sample; more than 55% occur only once, and around 25% lies in the top ten. Regarding this clonotype: Antigen specificity is unknown.

The sample taken for sequencing was blood. This receptor was taken from a man in his forties in good health. The chain joins TRBV6-6 to TRBJ2-6, with unresolved D. The CDR3 region is CASKLGSGANVLTF. CDR3 nucleotides: TGTGCCAGCAAACTGGGCTCTGGGGCCAACGTCCTGACTTTC.